This T cell receptor beta chain was observed in a study of regulatory T cells in long-lasting Graves disease. Sequencing libraries for TCR beta were prepared with iRepertoire HTBI primers and Arm-PCR of CDR3 regions. TCRdb analysed the multiplex PCR reads with MiXCR anew, one entry per CDR3 protein. The data contain 560,000 or so distinct CDR3 sequences, about 15% of them singletons. Indicated time point: newly diagnosed GD, antithyroid drugs for less than 3 months. Construction of the TCR library relied on RNA isolated from PBMCs. Germline V gives CDR1 SGHVS, CDR2 FQNEAQ. The CDR3 runs to 21 residues. The junction had 21 bases not matched to a gene; V was cut back by 0 bases and J by 5 bases. Study-wide results and limits: With persistent disease, TRBV28, TRBJ1-2 and TRBJ2-5 were the favored segments.

This clonotype was counted at least ten times. As yet, its antigen is unknown. This same sample was also taken into another study, of T cells in Graves' hyperthyroidism and ophthalmopathy.

The starting material was peripheral blood mononuclear cells (PBMCs), obtained at new diagnosis, from a patient treated with antithyroid drugs. This chain joins TRBV7-8 and TRBJ1-5; 8 bases are shared with TRBD1. This TCR derives from a man aged 18 to 30 with Graves disease. The CDR3: CASSLALSGQQSDRDYQPQHF. The CDR3 nucleotides are TGTGCCAGCAGCTTAGCGCTAAGTGGGCAGCAATCGGACAGGGACTATCAGCCCCAGCATTTT.